These 28 T cell receptor beta chains originate from one sample sequenced in a study of shared clonotypes between healthy human individuals. TCRdb keeps only in-frame clones here, not all; method: immunoSEQ multiplex PCR. The sample holds some 2,500,000 clones, approximately 94% seen once. Input material: naive CD4+ T cells from PBMCs. The sample's subset: CD45RA+ positively selected. The source of these receptors is a man younger than 30 in good health. Some clones in this sample may be carry-over from other donors' samples.

The chain joins TRBV29-1 to TRBJ2-5, with a possible D match to TRBD2 (6 bases). The germline V and J ends were trimmed by 4 bases and 3 bases, with 9 bases remaining between them. This CDR3 is 12 amino acids long. From germline, CDR1 is SQVTM and CDR2 ANQGSEA. CDR3: CSVGGGEETQYF. CDR3 sequence (DNA): TGCAGCGTTGGAGGAGGGGAAGAGACCCAGTACTTC.

The V call is TRBV19, the J call TRBJ1-5, with D perhaps matching TRBD1 (5 bases). Germline V gene sequence: CDR1 LNHDA, CDR2 SQIVND (reference sequence). The CDR3 has 15 residues. V gave up 3 bases and J gave up 6 bases, with 15 bases separating them. Here the CDR3 DNA reads TGTGCCAGTAGTATTAGGGGTGTTGCCGGTCAGCCCCAGCATTTT. Protein product: CASSIRGVAGQPQHF.

The chain has TRBV15 and TRBJ1-5; 9 positions agree with TRBD1. From germline, CDR1 is LNHNV and CDR2 YYDKDF (reference sequence). Losses at the gene ends were 5 bases for V and 2 bases for J; bases not matched to a gene: 4. The CDR3 extends over 15 amino acids. Here the CDR3 reads CATSVQGAGNQPQHF. For the CDR3, the DNA is TGTGCCACCAGCGTACAGGGGGCAGGCAATCAGCCCCAGCATTTT.

This chain uses TRBV6-5 with TRBJ2-7; 9 positions match TRBD1. The V gene's germline CDR1 is MNHEY and CDR2 SVGAGI. The V segment lost 5 bases and the J segment 7 bases; nucleotides outside the gene matches: 12. The CDR3 totals 15 residues. This CDR3 reads CASSPGQGPWYEQYF. CDR3 DNA: TGTGCCAGCAGTCCGGGACAGGGTCCTTGGTATGAGCAGTACTTC.

This clone was observed a single time. The chain is built from TRBV5-1 and TRBJ2-5; TRBD2 matches at 12 bases. J lost 5 bases, V lost 1 base, and 3 bases had no gene match. CDR1 is SGHRS, CDR2 YFSETQ, per germline. The CDR3 length is 15 residues. The chain's CDR3 is CASSLSLAGGETQYF. DNA for the CDR3: TGCGCCAGCAGCTTGTCTCTAGCGGGAGGGGAGACCCAGTACTTC.

This clone was seen only once. The CDR3 DNA is TGTGCCAGCAAGGTACCCGGTGGAAACACCATATATTTT. The encoded protein is CASKVPGGNTIYF. The chain links TRBV25-1 to TRBJ1-3; D is ambiguous. This CDR3 region has 13 residues. Germline values: CDR1 MGHDK, CDR2 SYGVNS. Trimming removed 7 bases from V and 3 bases from J, with 10 bases in between.

The chain joins TRBV30 to TRBJ1-5, with D perhaps matching TRBD1 (6 bases). The CDR3 is 15 amino acids. Per germline, CDR1 GTSNPN and CDR2 SVGIG (reference sequence). V was cut by 1 base and J by 1 base, with 11 bases left in between. The CDR3 nucleotides are TGTGCCTGGAGTGGGTTGGGGGGCAGCAATCAGCCCCAGCATTTT. It codes for CAWSGLGGSNQPQHF.

The V and J genes are TRBV5-1 and TRBJ2-5; 10 bases map to TRBD2. Germline V gene sequence: CDR1 SGHRS, CDR2 YFSETQ. The CDR3 is 15 amino acids. With V trimmed by 3 bases and J by 5 bases, 7 bases remained unmatched. The CDR3 sequence is CASSSLAGGMETQYF. In DNA form, the CDR3 reads TGCGCCAGCAGCTCATTAGCGGGAGGAATGGAGACCCAGTACTTC.

The chain employs TRBV4-1 and TRBJ1-4; D is unresolved. The CDR3 sequence is 16 residues long. Trimming stripped 2 bases from V and 11 bases from J, with 21 bases between. Germline-derived CDR1 and CDR2 are MGHRA and YSYEKL. CDR3 in amino acids: CASSQPREGPAGKLFF. In nucleotides, the CDR3 is TGCGCCAGCAGCCAACCCCGGGAGGGTCCCGCGGGGAAACTGTTTTTT.

The V and J genes are TRBV2 and TRBJ2-1, with D possibly matching TRBD1 (6 bases). The CDR3 sequence is 13 residues long. Trimming took off 6 bases at V and 4 bases at J, with 10 bases between the two ends. CDR1 SNHLY and CDR2 FYNNEI come from the germline V gene. Here the CDR3 reads CASSPQGYNEQFF. Here the CDR3 DNA reads TGTGCCAGCAGCCCACAGGGTTACAATGAGCAGTTCTTC.

The chain combines TRBV6-1 with TRBJ2-5; D gene unclear. CDR1 and CDR2 (germline): MNHNS, SASEGT. V lost 3 bases to trimming and J lost 10 bases, with 9 bases between them. This CDR3 has 11 amino acids. DNA for the CDR3: TGTGCCAGCAGTGAGCCCCAGGTCCAGTACTTC. It codes for CASSEPQVQYF.

The chain has TRBV9 and TRBJ2-7; maybe TRBD1 (5 bases). Germline loops: CDR1 SGDLS, CDR2 YYNGEE. The V end was cut by 6 bases, the J end by 0 bases, with 13 bases between. CDR3 length equals 14 residues. The CDR3 protein is CASTADMSSYEQYF. In DNA, the CDR3 is TGTGCCAGCACCGCGGACATGAGCTCCTACGAGCAGTACTTC.

This clone was found once. The chain uses TRBV4-3 and TRBJ1-3; D perhaps matches TRBD1 (5 bases). The V end lost 2 bases, the J end lost 1 base, and 9 bases lay between the germline ends. CDR1 is LGHNA, CDR2 YSLEER, per germline. This CDR3 has 15 amino acids. The CDR3 reads CASSQSGTSGNTIYF. In DNA, the CDR3 is TGCGCCAGCAGCCAATCCGGGACGTCTGGAAACACCATATATTTT.

The chain carries TRBV5-4 and TRBJ2-2; D is perhaps TRBD1 (6 bases). Per the germline V gene, CDR1 is SGHNT and CDR2 is YYREEE (reference sequence). V lost 0 bases and J lost 2, with 14 bases in between. The CDR3 totals 17 residues. DNA of the CDR3: TGTGCCAGCAGCTTGGCCTCCCAGGGGTTAAACACCGGGGAGCTGTTTTTT. Translation: CASSLASQGLNTGELFF.

The chain employs TRBV6-6 and TRBJ2-5; TRBD1 or TRBD2 may be the D gene (5 bases each). The CDR3 runs to 14 residues. V lost 4 bases and J 5 bases, leaving 14 bases between the germline ends. Germline V gives CDR1 MNHNY, CDR2 SVGAGI (reference sequence). As DNA, the CDR3 is TGTGCCAGCAGTTCCCCTAGATGGGGGGAGACCCAGTACTTC. This codes for CASSSPRWGETQYF.

The gene calls are TRBV5-6 and TRBJ2-2, with 7 positions matching TRBD1. The CDR3 extends over 16 amino acids. Germline CDR1 and CDR2: SGHDT and YYEEEE. Germline trimming cut 0 bases from V and 4 bases from J; bases unmatched to any gene: 6. The CDR3 DNA is TGTGCCAGCAGCTTGGTGGGGACAGCCCGCACCGGGGAGCTGTTTTTT. Translating it yields CASSLVGTARTGELFF.

The chain links TRBV19 to TRBJ1-5; D is ambiguous. Trimming removed 5 bases from V and 3 bases from J, with 11 bases in between. The CDR3 extends over 14 amino acids. Germline V CDR1 and CDR2: LNHDA, SQIVND (reference sequence). CDR3 DNA sequence: TGTGCCAGTAGTGCCCAGCCATTCAATCAGCCCCAGCATTTT. This codes for CASSAQPFNQPQHF.

The gene calls are TRBV5-1 and TRBJ2-3, with D possibly being TRBD1 (5 bases). This CDR3 has 15 residues. Germline-derived CDR1 and CDR2 are SGHRS and YFSETQ. Trimming shortened V by 4 bases and J by 0 bases, and 12 bases separated the two germline ends. CDR3 sequence reads: CASSQGVVSTDTQYF. The CDR3 DNA sequence: TGCGCCAGCAGCCAAGGGGTAGTCAGCACAGATACGCAGTATTTT.

For this clone: The identical CDR3 is also encoded by other nucleotide sequences in the sample. This rearrangement joins TRBV28 to TRBJ2-3; unclear D gene. CDR1 and CDR2 from the germline V gene are MDHEN and SYDVKM. This CDR3 comprises 11 residues. Deletions cut 8 bases from V and 3 bases from J, with 6 bases between. CDR3 in amino acids: CASRSTDTQYF. In nucleotides, the CDR3 is TGTGCCAGCCGGTCAACAGATACGCAGTATTTT.

A few counts support this clone. The chain couples TRBV30 to TRBJ1-4; D call uncertain. The V gene lost 5 bases and the J gene lost 6 bases, with 13 bases spanning the gap. Germline values: CDR1 GTSNPN, CDR2 SVGIG (reference sequence). The CDR3 totals 13 residues. CDR3 region: CAWAGWPDEKLFF. The CDR3 bases are TGTGCCTGGGCGGGATGGCCGGATGAAAAACTGTTTTTT.

V usage is TRBV14 and J usage is TRBJ2-2; D may be TRBD1 or TRBD2 (8 bases each). Trimming left V 3 bases short and J 1 base short, with 18 bases between. In germline, CDR1 is SGHDN, CDR2 FVKESK. This CDR3 spans 18 amino acids. The CDR3 reads CASSHPAGGQVNTGELFF. The CDR3 DNA reads as TGTGCCAGCAGCCATCCCGCGGGGGGACAGGTGAACACCGGGGAGCTGTTTTTT.

This chain uses TRBV5-1 with TRBJ2-1, with TRBD1 identical over 7 bases. The CDR3 spans 14 residues. V lost 2 bases to trimming and J lost 5 bases; unmatched junction nucleotides: 4. The V gene's germline CDR1 is SGHRS and CDR2 YFSETQ. The CDR3 sequence is CASSLLTGNNEQFF. In DNA form, the CDR3 reads TGCGCCAGCAGCTTACTGACAGGGAACAATGAGCAGTTCTTC.

The chain employs TRBV5-6 and TRBJ1-4, with D uncertain. The CDR3 extends over 15 amino acids. Between the trimmed V and J ends, which lost 3 bases and 1 base, there was a span of 10 bases. Germline V gene data show CDR1 as SGHDT and CDR2 as YYEEEE. CDR3 nucleotide sequence: TGTGCCAGCAGCTCCTTGGGGAAAACTAATGAAAAACTGTTTTTT. Amino acids: CASSSLGKTNEKLFF.

This clone has only one observation. This chain links TRBV7-3 with TRBJ2-3; 10 bases are shared with TRBD2. This CDR3 contains 14 residues. Germline loops: CDR1 SGHTA, CDR2 FQGTGA. V shed 5 bases and J 4 bases; nucleotides not matched to a gene: 3. The CDR3 nucleotides are TGTGCCAGCAGCCTAGCGGGAGCGGCAGATACGCAGTATTTT. The encoded protein is CASSLAGAADTQYF.

As for this clone: This CDR3 is also generated by other DNA sequences in the sample. This chain connects TRBV6-1 to TRBJ2-7, with TRBD1 identical over 7 bases. Losses at the gene ends were 1 base for V and 1 base for J; bases not matched to a gene: 1. This CDR3 is built from 14 residues. CDR1 MNHNS and CDR2 SASEGT come from the germline V gene. The CDR3 reads CASSEGTGSYEQYF. DNA of the CDR3: TGTGCCAGCAGTGAAGGGACAGGTTCCTACGAGCAGTACTTC.

This clone was found a few times. The chain employs TRBV23-1 and TRBJ1-1; D might be TRBD1 (6 bases). TRBV23-1 is identified as an open reading frame with a role that is uncertain. Trimming pared 9 bases from V and 4 bases from J, leaving 24 bases between. This CDR3 has 16 residues. In nucleotides, the CDR3 is TGCGCCAGAGGTAATCGAAGGGGGGCGCCGGGCACTGAAGCTTTCTTT. It translates to CARGNRRGAPGTEAFF.

This rearrangement joins TRBV27 to TRBJ1-1; tentatively, D is TRBD1 (6 bases). The germline V gene has CDR1 MNHEY and CDR2 SMNVEV (reference sequence). The CDR3 contains 13 residues. Trimming removed 5 bases at V and 4 bases at J, with 11 bases between. The CDR3 DNA is TGTGCCAGCAGTCGAACAGGGATCACTGAAGCTTTCTTT. Amino acids: CASSRTGITEAFF.

The chain couples TRBV9 to TRBJ2-4, with TRBD1 matching 8 bases. Trimming at V came to 3 bases and at J to 5 bases, leaving 4 bases not matched to a gene. Germline values: CDR1 SGDLS, CDR2 YYNGEE. The CDR3 is made up of 14 amino acids. The DNA for the CDR3 is TGTGCCAGCAGCGCCCGGACAGGGCAAAACATTCAGTACTTC. Protein sequence: CASSARTGQNIQYF. The full variable domain, rest sourced from reference TRBV9 and TRBJ2-4, is DSGVTQTPKHLITATGQRVTLRCSPRSGDLSVYWYQQSLDQGLQFLIQYYNGEERAKGNILERFSAQQFPDLHSELNLSSLELGDSALYFCASSARTGQNIQYFGAGTRLSVL.